Listed below are T cell receptor beta chains from one sample, sequenced in a study of blood T cell repertoires in COVID-19. Sequenced by immunoSEQ multiplex PCR; TCRdb stores in-frame clones only, minus some. This table holds about 39,000 clones, roughly 80% found once. The sample comprised peripheral blood. Receptors originate from a man in his sixties in a cohort sampled during active COVID-19. CDR3s include the opening cysteine and the closing phenylalanine or tryptophan. The order of the fields is D gene, J gene, V gene, clone size, CDR3 protein, CDR3 DNA. A D gene is named only where the DNA matches it firmly. Size values are once, few and many counts, or a class for expanded clones, and some rows have none.

>NA|TRBJ2-5|TRBV24-1|few
CATSRSIGETQYF
TGTGCCACCAGCCGATCTATCGGGGAGACCCAGTACTTC
>TRBD2|TRBJ2-5|TRBV30|once
CAWRGSASGEGTQYF
TGTGCCTGGAGAGGCTCGGCTAGCGGGGAAGGGACCCAGTACTTC
>TRBD1|TRBJ1-2|TRBV13|NA
CASSYLGDRETIYGYTF
TGTGCCAGCAGCTACCTAGGGGACAGGGAAACGATCTATGGCTACACCTTC
>NA|TRBJ2-7|TRBV1|NA
CTSSQDRGRGYLKGQYF
TGCACCAGCAGCCAAGATCGTGGCAGGGGGTATCTAAAGGGGCAGTACTTC
>NA|TRBJ1-2|TRBV19|NA
CASSISAGTPGYTF
TGTGCCAGTAGTATCTCCGCGGGAACCCCCGGCTACACCTTC
>NA|TRBJ1-3|TRBV6-1|NA
CASSDLNRPIRSSSGNTIYF
TGTGCCAGCAGTGACCTGAACAGGCCGATCCGGTCTAGTTCTGGAAACACCATATATTTT
>NA|TRBJ2-1|TRBV7-2|once
CASSLVAGGHEQFF
TGTGCCAGCAGCTTAGTAGCAGGAGGTCACGAGCAGTTCTTC
>TRBD2|TRBJ2-1|TRBV9|NA
CASSAGGSSYNEQFF
TGTGCCAGCAGCGCCGGCGGGAGCTCCTACAATGAGCAGTTCTTC
>TRBD1|TRBJ2-1|TRBV28|NA
CASSLTGAYEQFF
TGTGCCAGCAGTTTGACAGGGGCATATGAGCAGTTCTTC
>NA|TRBJ2-1|TRBV29-1|NA
CSAGSSYNEQFF
TGCAGCGCGGGGAGCTCCTACAATGAGCAGTTCTTC
>NA|TRBJ1-4|TRBV5-1|NA
CASSLDLPTNEKLFF
TGCGCCAGCAGCCTGGACCTACCAACTAATGAAAAACTGTTTTTT
>TRBD1|TRBJ2-1|TRBV3-1/TRBV3-2|NA
CATETGTGANEQFF
TGTGCCACCGAGACCGGGACAGGGGCCAATGAGCAGTTCTTC
>NA|TRBJ2-6|TRBV4-3|NA
CASGETEGTGANVLTF
TGCGCCAGCGGGGAGACGGAGGGGACTGGGGCCAACGTCCTGACTTTC
>NA|TRBJ2-1|TRBV5-1|NA
CASSLAGKRRLYNEQFF
TGCGCCAGCAGCTTGGCCGGGAAGCGTCGGCTCTACAATGAGCAGTTCTTC
>TRBD1|TRBJ1-2|TRBV12-5|NA
CASGLRQGGGYTF
TGTGCTAGTGGCCTCCGACAGGGCGGTGGCTACACCTTC
>NA|TRBJ2-4|TRBV5-4|NA
CASSLGLGQKNIQYF
TGTGCCAGCAGCTTGGGGTTAGGACAGAAAAACATTCAGTACTTC
>TRBD2|TRBJ2-7|TRBV6-5|NA
CASSLAGGTYEQYF
TGTGCCAGCAGTCTAGCGGGGGGGACCTACGAGCAGTACTTC
>TRBD2|TRBJ2-3|TRBV5-4|once
CASTTGAGQGKADTQYF
TGTGCCAGCACCACTGGAGCGGGGCAGGGCAAGGCAGATACGCAGTATTTT
>TRBD2|TRBJ2-2|TRBV7-9|NA
CASSFVGIAGVGELFF
TGTGCCAGCAGCTTCGTCGGGATAGCGGGAGTCGGGGAGCTGTTTTTT
>NA|TRBJ2-3|TRBV18|few
CASSRDSAGVLYTQYF
TGTGCCAGCTCACGGGATTCGGCAGGGGTATTATATACGCAGTATTTT
>TRBD2|TRBJ2-3|TRBV19|NA
CASSFLAGVRDTQYF
TGTGCCAGTAGTTTTCTGGCGGGGGTGAGAGATACGCAGTATTTT
>NA|TRBJ1-2|TRBV2|NA
CASSDPAGAGIYGYTF
TGTGCCAGCAGTGACCCCGCAGGGGCAGGGATCTATGGCTACACCTTC
>TRBD1|TRBJ2-7|TRBV10-3|NA
CAIRGQGTSYEQYF
TGTGCCATCAGAGGACAGGGGACCTCCTACGAGCAGTACTTC
>TRBD2|TRBJ2-1|TRBV7-9|NA
CASSLVSGGGNEQFF
TGTGCCAGCAGCTTAGTCTCGGGAGGTGGAAATGAGCAGTTCTTC
>TRBD1|TRBJ2-5|TRBV7-9|NA
CASSLNTGGETQYF
TGTGCCAGCAGCTTAAATACAGGGGGAGAGACCCAGTACTTC
>NA|TRBJ2-2|TRBV30|NA
CAWKTGNTGELFF
TGTGCCTGGAAGACAGGGAACACCGGGGAGCTGTTTTTT
>TRBD1|TRBJ2-3|TRBV28|NA
CASSFTGGTDTQYF
TGTGCCAGCAGTTTTACAGGGGGCACAGATACGCAGTATTTT
>TRBD2|TRBJ2-1|TRBV5-6|NA
CASSLGGLVSNEQFF
TGTGCCAGCAGCTTGGGGGGACTAGTTTCCAATGAGCAGTTCTTC
>NA|TRBJ2-7|TRBV4-2|NA
CASSQEDGVEQYF
TGTGCCAGCAGCCAAGAGGATGGAGTGGAGCAGTACTTC
>NA|TRBJ2-7|TRBV3-1/TRBV3-2|once
CASSQAEYYEQYF
TGTGCCAGCAGCCAAGCCGAGTACTACGAGCAGTACTTC
>NA|TRBJ1-6|TRBV10-2|NA
CASSEPRTAGASPLHF
TGCGCCAGCAGTGAACCACGGACAGCTGGGGCTTCACCCCTCCACTTT
>TRBD2|TRBJ2-5|TRBV5-4|NA
CASSTDLAGGLETQYF
TGTGCCAGCAGCACCGATCTAGCGGGAGGTCTAGAGACCCAGTACTTC
>NA|TRBJ1-1|TRBV19|NA
CASSIEALGGTEAFF
TGTGCCAGTAGTATAGAGGCCCTAGGAGGCACTGAAGCTTTCTTT
>NA|TRBJ2-3|TRBV10-2|NA
CASSELTSTDTQYF
TGCGCCAGCAGTGAGCTGACTAGCACAGATACGCAGTATTTT
>NA|TRBJ2-6|TRBV7-8|once
CASSRGYGANVLTF
TGTGCCAGCAGCAGGGGTTATGGGGCCAACGTCCTGACTTTC
>NA|TRBJ2-5|TRBV28|once
CASSPTGNLETQYF
TGTGCCAGCAGCCCCACCGGGAACCTAGAGACCCAGTACTTC
>NA|TRBJ2-3|TRBV10-3|NA
CATGAGGSTDTQYF
TGTGCCACTGGGGCCGGAGGGTCCACAGATACGCAGTATTTT
>NA|TRBJ2-7|TRBV4-3|few
CASSPGLGEGVQYF
TGCGCCAGCAGCCCGGGACTCGGCGAAGGCGTGCAGTACTTC
>NA|TRBJ2-4|TRBV12-2|NA
CASRTKTGRDIQYF
TGTGCAAGTCGCACAAAGACAGGGCGGGACATTCAGTACTTC
>NA|TRBJ1-6|TRBV5-5|many
CASSLAAADRPLHF
TGTGCCAGCAGCTTGGCCGCGGCCGACCGCCCCCTCCACTTT
>NA|TRBJ2-4|TRBV4-1|NA
CASSQDPEGRGAKNIQYF
TGCGCCAGCAGCCAAGATCCCGAGGGCCGGGGGGCCAAAAACATTCAGTACTTC
>NA|TRBJ2-5|TRBV24-1|NA
CATGGGRFGTQYF
TGTGCCACCGGGGGGGGGCGCTTTGGGACCCAGTACTTC
>TRBD2|TRBJ2-7|TRBV19|NA
CASSLSGMTYYEQYF
TGTGCCAGTAGTCTTAGCGGGATGACCTACTACGAGCAGTACTTC
>TRBD1|TRBJ1-4|TRBV15|NA
CATSRAGRGQGNEKLFF
TGTGCCACCAGCAGAGCAGGCAGGGGGCAGGGTAATGAAAAACTGTTTTTT
>NA|TRBJ2-3|TRBV7-8|NA
CASSSRRERTDTQYF
TGTGCCAGCAGCTCAAGGAGAGAGCGCACAGATACGCAGTATTTT
>NA|TRBJ2-3|TRBV28|NA
CASSLLGQGPMSTDTQYF
TGTGCCAGCAGTTTGCTCGGGCAGGGCCCCATGAGCACAGATACGCAGTATTTT
>NA|TRBJ2-2|TRBV11-2|NA
CASGGMVTQLTGELFF
TGTGCCAGCGGAGGAATGGTGACACAATTGACCGGGGAGCTGTTTTTT
>NA|TRBJ2-1|TRBV4-3|NA
CASSQDRGSNEQFF
TGCGCCAGCAGCCAAGACAGGGGAAGCAATGAGCAGTTCTTC
>TRBD1|TRBJ2-1|TRBV11-2|NA
CASSLETGGRRSYNEQFF
TGTGCCAGCAGCTTGGAGACAGGGGGCCGTCGAAGCTACAATGAGCAGTTCTTC
>NA|TRBJ2-7|TRBV9|NA
CASSVVTDSEQYF
TGTGCCAGCAGCGTAGTAACCGACTCCGAGCAGTACTTC